The 6 T cell receptor beta chains below were found in one sample sequenced in a study of T cells after yellow fever vaccination. TCRdb analysed the 5' RACE reads with MiXCR anew, one entry per CDR3 protein. The table includes roughly 350,000 distinct CDR3 sequences, roughly 4.3% detected once. The material was PBMCs, obtained 5 days after the yellow fever booster vaccination. The receptors here all came from a man aged 18 to 30 who received the YFV17D yellow fever vaccine.

In its sample, this clonotype was seen a few times. V is TRBV4-2 and J is TRBJ1-2, with 7 bases identical to TRBD1. The CDR3 is 18 amino acids. V gave up 4 bases and J gave up 8 bases; unmatched junction bases: 22. CDR1 is LGHNA and CDR2 is YNFKEQ in the germline V gene. The CDR3 spells CASSRSQVKGAREGGYTF. In nucleotides, the CDR3 is TGTGCCAGCAGCCGATCACAGGTTAAGGGGGCCCGGGAGGGAGGCTACACCTTC.

The chain has TRBV5-1 and TRBJ1-1, with 10 bases fitting TRBD1. The CDR3 totals 14 residues. The V gene end was trimmed by 3 bases and the J gene end by 4 bases; junction bases not matched to a gene: 3. In germline, CDR1 is SGHRS, CDR2 YFSETQ. The CDR3 bases are TGCGCCAGCAGCTGGACAGGGGGGGGCACTGAAGCTTTCTTT. This gives the protein CASSWTGGGTEAFF.

This clonotype has a count of ten or more. This sequence joins TRBV7-2 and TRBJ2-7; tentatively, D is TRBD2 (6 bases). V lost 2 bases and J lost 3, with 14 bases in between. The V gene's germline CDR1 is SGHTA and CDR2 FQGNSA. This CDR3 region has 15 residues. The CDR3 loop reads CASSLYTGGDYEQYF. The CDR3 DNA reads as TGTGCCAGCAGCTTATATACCGGAGGGGACTACGAGCAGTACTTC.

The gene calls are TRBV11-2 and TRBJ1-3; D unresolved. V lost 2 bases and J lost 8, with 13 bases in between. CDR3 length: 14 amino acids. The V gene's germline CDR1 is SGHAT and CDR2 FQNNGV. This chain's CDR3 is CASSLMSPSDTIYF. The DNA of the CDR3 is TGTGCCAGCAGCTTAATGAGCCCCTCTGACACCATATATTTT.

This clonotype has more than one count but fewer than ten. This chain links TRBV12-3 or TRBV12-4 with TRBJ2-5; weak D call: TRBD2 (5 bases). The CDR3 totals 13 residues. Trimming pared 6 bases from V and 5 bases from J, leaving 13 bases between. CDR3 in amino acids: CASSTRSAETQYF. CDR3 coding DNA: TGTGCCAGCAGCACTAGGAGTGCCGAGACCCAGTACTTC.

CDR3 bases: TGCGCCAGCAGCTTGGGGGATATGGGTAAGCCGGTTCAGTACTTC. This translates into CASSLGDMGKPVQYF. V gene TRBV5-1 combines with J gene TRBJ2-4; D is ambiguous. The CDR3 runs to 15 residues. V was clipped by 0 bases and J by 11 bases, with 18 bases between them. Germline V gene lookup returns CDR1 SGHRS and CDR2 YFSETQ.